This TCR beta chain is from a study of identical twins. Findings and limits, study-wide: While abundant cord blood beta clonotypes carried fewer insertions, memory repertoires showed no such pattern.

CDR3 length: 15 residues. Germline V lookup: CDR1 SGHRS, CDR2 YFSETQ. Trimming removed 4 bases from V and 7 bases from J; junction bases left unmatched: 9. Of note for this clonotype: Its antigen is as yet unknown.

MiXCR, run by TCRdb on the 5' RACE reads, gives a single entry per CDR3 protein. The profile shows roughly 770,000 distinct CDR3 sequences, 15% to 20% of them singletons. This same sample was also part of a study on T cells expressing NK-cell markers. Turning to that study: Sorted T-cell subsets CD3+CD56+NKG2C+, CD3+CD56+NKG2C- and CD3+CD56-NKG2C+ were TCR beta-sequenced. HCMV seropositivity characterized most of the eight sequenced donors, and seronegativity one.

The receptor was derived from a woman under 30 in good health. The material sequenced was PBMCs. The V and J genes are TRBV5-1 and TRBJ2-1; 9 bases agree with TRBD2. The chain's CDR3 is CASSISPSGTNEQFF. CDR3 bases: TGCGCCAGCAGCATTTCCCCTAGCGGGACTAATGAGCAGTTCTTC.